The source of this TCR beta chain is a study of OX40 agonist ivuxolimab in advanced cancers. Study overall: Patients were 65% to 85% male with ages roughly 23 to 79, mean 60. General study points: At doses 0.1 to 3.0 mg/kg, CD4+ and CD8+ clones expanded.

Looked up from germline, CDR1 is SGHNT and CDR2 is YYREEE (reference sequence). Trimming cost V 1 base and J 4 bases, with 11 bases left between them. CDR3 length: 15 amino acids. Of note for this clone: Its antigen is unidentified.

Some clones are missing from TCRdb's copy, which holds only in-frame ones; the method was immunoSEQ multiplex PCR. The sample carries approximately 64,000 clones, approximately 83% recorded once. This chain uses TRBV5-4 with TRBJ2-2, with a weak D call TRBD1 (5 bases). This TCR derives from an adult with an advanced solid tumor such as melanoma, head and neck, liver or kidney cancer. The material was CD4+ or CD8+ T cells sorted from blood, obtained in a trial of the OX40 agonist ivuxolimab. The CDR3 sequence: CASSLQGSGTGELFF. CDR3 sequence (DNA): TGTGCCAGCAGCTTGCAGGGCAGTGGCACCGGGGAGCTGTTTTTT.